Listed here are 14 T cell receptor beta chains from one sample, sequenced in a study of CD8 T cells in ankylosing spondylitis. MiXCR, run by TCRdb on the 5' RACE reads, gives a single entry per CDR3 protein. Altogether 45,000 or so distinct CDR3 sequences are present, approximately 10% being singletons, with the ten largest covering 1.3% to 1.5%. Sequenced material: blood, either unsorted or a sorted T cell fraction (not recorded which). Source of these receptors: a male donor with ankylosing spondylitis or in good health (not recorded which).

This clonotype has a handful of counts. This chain connects TRBV6-5 to TRBJ1-1; perhaps TRBD1 as D (6 bases). The CDR3 loop spans 14 amino acids. Per germline, CDR1 MNHEY and CDR2 SVGAGI. The germline V and J ends were trimmed by 2 bases and 4 bases, with 11 bases remaining between them. The CDR3 sequence is CASSYGGAGTEAFF. CDR3 nucleotides: TGTGCCAGCAGTTACGGGGGGGCGGGCACTGAAGCTTTCTTT.

This clonotype was observed at least ten times. The rearrangement joins TRBV12-3 or TRBV12-4 to TRBJ2-3; TRBD2 matches 7 bases. This CDR3 spans 14 amino acids. J was trimmed by 2 bases and V by 7 bases; bases with no gene match: 6. The CDR3 loop reads CASTEAGHTDTQYF. The CDR3, as DNA: TGTGCCAGCACCGAAGCGGGGCACACAGATACGCAGTATTTT.

The chain couples TRBV7-2 to TRBJ1-5; TRBD1 is a possible D gene (6 bases). CDR3 length: 14 residues. Germline V gives CDR1 SGHTA, CDR2 FQGNSA. Trimming took off 5 bases at V and 3 bases at J, with 11 bases between the two ends. Written as DNA, the CDR3 is TGTGCCAGCAGCACCGGACAGATCAATCAGCCCCAGCATTTT. Encoded protein: CASSTGQINQPQHF.

In this sample, this clonotype turned up many times. V and J are TRBV6-1 and TRBJ2-1; possible D gene TRBD2, 5 bases. The CDR3 has 14 amino acids. Deletions cut 6 bases from V and 4 bases from J, with 13 bases between. Germline loops: CDR1 MNHNS, CDR2 SASEGT. The CDR3 region is CASSRAGEYNEQFF. CDR3 in DNA: TGTGCCAGCAGCCGGGCGGGCGAGTACAATGAGCAGTTCTTC.

This clonotype was seen more than once but under ten times. The junction shows a germline mismatch at one end, possibly a read error. This chain links TRBV12-3 or TRBV12-4 with TRBJ2-7, with 13 bases that match TRBD2. The CDR3 length is 18 residues. CDR3 sequence (DNA): TGTGCCATCAGTCCGGCCAGACTAGCGGGGGGTATCTACTACGAGCAGTACTTC. This encodes CAISPARLAGGIYYEQYF.

This clonotype was picked up a small number of times. This chain links TRBV5-1 with TRBJ1-2, with 10 bases matching TRBD1. CDR3 length: 13 residues. Germline CDR1 and CDR2: SGHRS and YFSETQ. The V gene end was trimmed by 7 bases and the J gene end by 4 bases; junction bases not matched to a gene: 4. CDR3 in DNA: TGCGCCAGCGGGACAGGGGCCGGCTATGGCTACACCTTC. This codes for CASGTGAGYGYTF. The full variable domain, completed using reference TRBV5-1 and TRBJ1-2, is KAGVTQTPRYLIKTRGQQVTLSCSPISGHRSVSWYQQTPGQGLQFLFEYFSETQRNKGNFPGRFSGRQFSNSRSEMNVSTLELGDSALYLCASGTGAGYGYTFGSGTRLTVV.

In this sample, this clonotype turned up many times. This sequence joins TRBV12-3 or TRBV12-4 and TRBJ2-2; TRBD2 is a possible D gene (5 bases). This CDR3 is 15 amino acids long. Trimming stripped 6 bases from V and 0 bases from J, with 11 bases between. CDR3 bases: TGTGCCAGCAGCGGGGATTTCGCGAACACCGGGGAGCTGTTTTTT. Residues: CASSGDFANTGELFF.

This chain joins TRBV11-2 and TRBJ1-1, with TRBD1 matching over 7 bases. The CDR3 consists of 16 residues. The J segment lost 10 bases and the V segment lost 5 bases, leaving 19 bases of the junction unmatched. Per the germline V gene, CDR1 is SGHAT and CDR2 is FQNNGV. The CDR3 is CASSLAGGAVFPGAFF. The CDR3, as DNA: TGTGCCAGCAGCCTAGCAGGGGGAGCGGTCTTTCCTGGAGCTTTCTTT. The full variable domain, in which reference TRBV11-2 and TRBJ1-1 provide the parts outside the CDR3, is EAGVAQSPRYKIIEKRQSVAFWCNPISGHATLYWYQQILGQGPKLLIQFQNNGVVDDSQLPKDRFSAERLKGVDSTLKIQPAKLEDSAVYLCASSLAGGAVFPGAFFGQGTRLTVV.

This chain connects TRBV10-3 to TRBJ2-7; weak D call: TRBD1 (5 bases). This CDR3 is 15 amino acids long. Germline CDR1 and CDR2: ENHRY and SYGVKD. V dropped 3 bases and J dropped 2 bases, with 14 bases sitting between them. As DNA, the CDR3 is TGTGCCATCAGTGATAGGACAAGGGAACCCTACGAGCAGTACTTC. Translating it yields CAISDRTREPYEQYF.

This clonotype showed up just a few times. This rearrangement joins TRBV5-1 to TRBJ1-1; no reliable D call. CDR1 is SGHRS, CDR2 YFSETQ, per germline. The V end lost 2 bases, the J end lost 0 bases, and 8 bases lay between the germline ends. The CDR3 has 14 amino acids. In nucleotides, the CDR3 is TGCGCCAGCAGCTTACCGGTCATGAACACTGAAGCTTTCTTT. Protein sequence: CASSLPVMNTEAFF.

Only a few counts were recorded for this clonotype. This chain connects TRBV2 to TRBJ2-1, with 9 bases fitting TRBD1. The germline V gene encodes CDR1 SNHLY and CDR2 FYNNEI. V trimming: 9 bases; J trimming: 3 bases; junction bases outside the gene matches: 9. The CDR3 extends over 15 amino acids. DNA of the CDR3: TGTGCCAGTCGAGGGGGGACAGGGAACTACAATGAGCAGTTCTTC. Translating gives CASRGGTGNYNEQFF.

In its sample, this clonotype was seen many times. The CDR3 region is CASSARRETEAFF. The CDR3, as DNA: TGTGCCAGCAGCGCAAGGAGGGAAACTGAAGCTTTCTTT. This sequence joins TRBV6-1 and TRBJ1-1; D gene ambiguous. CDR1 and CDR2 (germline): MNHNS, SASEGT. The length of the CDR3 is 13 residues. V was pared by 6 bases and J by 5 bases, with 13 bases between.

On this clonotype itself: At one of its ends the junction is not consistent with the germline gene, which may arise from a read error. V gene TRBV29-1 combines with J gene TRBJ1-2; 8 nucleotides align to TRBD1. Germline assignment: CDR1 SQVTM and CDR2 ANQGSEA. CDR3 size: 14 residues. CDR3 loop: CSVEAGTGLYGYTF. The CDR3 DNA reads TGCAGCGTGGAAGCCGGGACAGGCCTTTATGGCTACACCTTC.

The table lists this clonotype with many counts. The CDR3: CASGPDSTYEQYF. CDR3 nucleotides: TGTGCCAGCGGACCGGACTCCACCTACGAGCAGTACTTC. V is TRBV12-3 or TRBV12-4 and J is TRBJ2-7; maybe TRBD2 (5 bases). The CDR3 contains 13 residues. V gave up 8 bases and J gave up 2 bases, with 13 bases separating them.